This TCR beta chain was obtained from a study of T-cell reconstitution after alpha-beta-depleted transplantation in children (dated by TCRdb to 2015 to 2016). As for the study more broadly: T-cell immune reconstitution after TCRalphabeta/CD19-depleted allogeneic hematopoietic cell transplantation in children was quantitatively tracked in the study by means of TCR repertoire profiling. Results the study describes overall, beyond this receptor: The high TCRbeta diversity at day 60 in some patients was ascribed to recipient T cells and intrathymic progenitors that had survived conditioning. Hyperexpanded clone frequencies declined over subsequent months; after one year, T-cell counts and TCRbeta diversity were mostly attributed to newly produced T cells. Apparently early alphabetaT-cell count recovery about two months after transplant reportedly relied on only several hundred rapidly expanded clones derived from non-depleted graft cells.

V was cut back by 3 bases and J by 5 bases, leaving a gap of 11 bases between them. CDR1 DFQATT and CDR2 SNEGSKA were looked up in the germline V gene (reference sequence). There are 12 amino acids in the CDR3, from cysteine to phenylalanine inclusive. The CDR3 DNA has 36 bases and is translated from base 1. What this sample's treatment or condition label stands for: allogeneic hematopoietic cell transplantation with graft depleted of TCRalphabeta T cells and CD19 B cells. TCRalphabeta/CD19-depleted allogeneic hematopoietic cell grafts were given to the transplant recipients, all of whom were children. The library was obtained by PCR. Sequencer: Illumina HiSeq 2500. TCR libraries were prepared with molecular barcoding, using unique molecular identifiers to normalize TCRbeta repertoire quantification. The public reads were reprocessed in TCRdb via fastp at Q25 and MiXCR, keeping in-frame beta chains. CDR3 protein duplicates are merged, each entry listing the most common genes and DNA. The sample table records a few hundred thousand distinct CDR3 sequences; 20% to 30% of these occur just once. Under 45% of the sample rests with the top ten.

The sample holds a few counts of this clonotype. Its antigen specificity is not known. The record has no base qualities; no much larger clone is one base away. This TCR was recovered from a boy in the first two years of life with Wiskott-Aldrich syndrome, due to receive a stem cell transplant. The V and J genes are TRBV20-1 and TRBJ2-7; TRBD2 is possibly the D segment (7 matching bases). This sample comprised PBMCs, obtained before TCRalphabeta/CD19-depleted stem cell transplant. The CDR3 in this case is CSARRGGHEQYF. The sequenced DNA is TGCAGTGCTAGGAGGGGGGGCCACGAGCAGTACTTC.